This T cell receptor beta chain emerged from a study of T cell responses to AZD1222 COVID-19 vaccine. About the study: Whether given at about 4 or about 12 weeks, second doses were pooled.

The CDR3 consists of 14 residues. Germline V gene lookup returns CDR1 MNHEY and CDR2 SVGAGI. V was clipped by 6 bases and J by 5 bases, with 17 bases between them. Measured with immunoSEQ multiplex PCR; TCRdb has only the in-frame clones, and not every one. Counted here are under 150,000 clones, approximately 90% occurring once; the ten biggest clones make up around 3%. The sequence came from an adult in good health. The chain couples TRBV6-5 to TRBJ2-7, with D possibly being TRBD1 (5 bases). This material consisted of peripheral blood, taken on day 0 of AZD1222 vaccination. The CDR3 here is CASRSGQGRDEQYF. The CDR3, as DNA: TGTGCCAGCAGGTCCGGGCAGGGTAGGGACGAGCAGTACTTC.